This TCR beta chain was recorded in a study of T cells after yellow fever vaccination. Via MiXCR, TCRdb re-called the 5' RACE reads, giving one row per CDR3 protein. This table holds about 510,000 distinct CDR3 sequences, roughly a fifth found once. As concerns this clonotype: Its antigen is still unknown.

Study-wide findings and caveats: The secondary response was weaker, and its peak arrived faster, on day 5 versus 15.

V lost 7 bases to trimming and J lost 4 bases, with 13 bases between them. Germline lookup yields CDR1 SNHLY and CDR2 FYNNEI. The CDR3 runs to 13 residues. The sequence was obtained from a man in his late teens or twenties who received the YFV17D yellow fever vaccine. This rearrangement joins TRBV2 to TRBJ2-5, with D possibly being TRBD2 (6 bases). The sequencing used PBMCs, collected approximately 20 days after the first yellow fever vaccination. CDR3 in amino acids: CASTGDVGETQYF. In DNA form, the CDR3 reads TGTGCCAGCACGGGGGATGTAGGAGAGACCCAGTACTTC.